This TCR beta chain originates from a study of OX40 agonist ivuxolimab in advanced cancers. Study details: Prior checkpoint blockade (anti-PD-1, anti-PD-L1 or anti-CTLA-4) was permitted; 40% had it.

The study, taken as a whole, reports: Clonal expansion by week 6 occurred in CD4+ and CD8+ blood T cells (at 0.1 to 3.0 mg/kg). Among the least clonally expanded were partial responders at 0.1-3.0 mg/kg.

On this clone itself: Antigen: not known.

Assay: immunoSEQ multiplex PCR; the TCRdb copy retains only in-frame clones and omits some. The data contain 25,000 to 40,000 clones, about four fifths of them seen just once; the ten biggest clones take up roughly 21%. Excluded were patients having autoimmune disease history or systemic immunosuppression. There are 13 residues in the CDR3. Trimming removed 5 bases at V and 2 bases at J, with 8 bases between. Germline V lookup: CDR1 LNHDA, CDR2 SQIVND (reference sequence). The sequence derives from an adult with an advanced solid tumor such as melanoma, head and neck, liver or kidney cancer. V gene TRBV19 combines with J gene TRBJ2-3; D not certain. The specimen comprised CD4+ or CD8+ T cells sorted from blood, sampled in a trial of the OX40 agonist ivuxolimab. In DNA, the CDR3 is TGTGCCAGTAGTCCTCAGAACACAGATACGCAGTATTTT. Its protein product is CASSPQNTDTQYF.